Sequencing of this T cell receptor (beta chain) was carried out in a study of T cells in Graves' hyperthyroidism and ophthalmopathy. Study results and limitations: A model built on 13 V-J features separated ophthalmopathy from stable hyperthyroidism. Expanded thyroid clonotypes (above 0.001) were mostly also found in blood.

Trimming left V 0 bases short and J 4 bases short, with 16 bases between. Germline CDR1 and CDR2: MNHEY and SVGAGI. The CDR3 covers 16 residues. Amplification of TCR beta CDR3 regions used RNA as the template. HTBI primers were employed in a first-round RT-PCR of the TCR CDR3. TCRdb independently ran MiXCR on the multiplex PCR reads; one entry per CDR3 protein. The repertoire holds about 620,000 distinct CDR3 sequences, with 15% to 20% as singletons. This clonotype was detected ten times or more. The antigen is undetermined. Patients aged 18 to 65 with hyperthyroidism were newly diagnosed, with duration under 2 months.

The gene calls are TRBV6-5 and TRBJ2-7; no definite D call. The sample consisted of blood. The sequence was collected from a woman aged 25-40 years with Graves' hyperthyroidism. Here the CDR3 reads CASSYSTASSQYEQYF. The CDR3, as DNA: TGTGCCAGCAGTTACTCGACGGCCTCATCTCAATACGAGCAGTACTTC.